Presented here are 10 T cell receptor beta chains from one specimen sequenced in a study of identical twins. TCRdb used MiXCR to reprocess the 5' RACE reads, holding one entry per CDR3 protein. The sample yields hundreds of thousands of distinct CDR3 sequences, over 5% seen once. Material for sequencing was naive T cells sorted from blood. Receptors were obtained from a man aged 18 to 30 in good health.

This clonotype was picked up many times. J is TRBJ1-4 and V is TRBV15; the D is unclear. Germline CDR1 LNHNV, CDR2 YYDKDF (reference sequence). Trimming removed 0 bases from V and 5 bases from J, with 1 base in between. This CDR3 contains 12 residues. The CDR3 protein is CATSRENEKLFF. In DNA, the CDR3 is TGTGCCACCAGCAGAGAAAATGAAAAACTGTTTTTT.

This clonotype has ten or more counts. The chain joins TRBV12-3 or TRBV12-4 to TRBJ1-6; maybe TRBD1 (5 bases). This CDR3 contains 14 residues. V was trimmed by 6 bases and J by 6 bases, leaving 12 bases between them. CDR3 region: CASRARGGNSPLHF. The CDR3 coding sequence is TGTGCCAGCAGGGCCCGGGGGGGTAATTCACCCCTCCACTTT.

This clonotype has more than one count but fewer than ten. The CDR3 DNA reads as TGTGCCAGCAGTGGGACAGTTTATAGCAATCAGCCCCAGCATTTT. The encoded protein is CASSGTVYSNQPQHF. V is TRBV6-1 and J is TRBJ1-5; perhaps TRBD1 as D (6 bases). Between the trimmed V and J ends, which lost 4 bases and 0 bases, there was a span of 10 bases. The CDR3 loop spans 15 amino acids. Germline loops: CDR1 MNHNS, CDR2 SASEGT.

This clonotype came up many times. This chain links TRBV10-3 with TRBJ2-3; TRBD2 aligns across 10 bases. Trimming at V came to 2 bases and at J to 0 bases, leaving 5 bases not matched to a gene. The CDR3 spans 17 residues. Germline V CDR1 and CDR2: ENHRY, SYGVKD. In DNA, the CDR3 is TGTGCCATCAGTGAGCCCCGGACTAGCGGTAGCACAGATACGCAGTATTTT. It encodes CAISEPRTSGSTDTQYF.

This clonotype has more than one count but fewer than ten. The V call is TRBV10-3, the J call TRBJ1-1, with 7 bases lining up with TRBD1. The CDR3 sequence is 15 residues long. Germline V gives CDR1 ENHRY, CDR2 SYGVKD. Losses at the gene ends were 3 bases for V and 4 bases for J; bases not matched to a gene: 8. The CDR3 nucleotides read TGTGCCATCAGTGACGGGGTACAGGGGATCACTGAAGCTTTCTTT. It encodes CAISDGVQGITEAFF.

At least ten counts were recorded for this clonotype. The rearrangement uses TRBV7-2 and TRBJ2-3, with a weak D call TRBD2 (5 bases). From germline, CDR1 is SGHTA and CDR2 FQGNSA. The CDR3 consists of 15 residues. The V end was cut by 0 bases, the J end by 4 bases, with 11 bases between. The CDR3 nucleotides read TGTGCCAGCAGCTTAGCTAGCGCTGCGGCAGATACGCAGTATTTT. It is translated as CASSLASAAADTQYF.

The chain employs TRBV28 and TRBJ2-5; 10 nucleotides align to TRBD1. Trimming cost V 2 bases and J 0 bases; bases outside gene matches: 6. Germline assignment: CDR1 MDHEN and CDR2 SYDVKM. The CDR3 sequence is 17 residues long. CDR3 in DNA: TGTGCCAGCAGTTTACGCGGGACAGGGGCGTACCAAGAGACCCAGTACTTC. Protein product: CASSLRGTGAYQETQYF. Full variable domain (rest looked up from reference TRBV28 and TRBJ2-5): DVKVTQSSRYLVKRTGEKVFLECVQDMDHENMFWYRQDPGLGLRLIYFSYDVKMKEKGDIPEGYSVSREKKERFSLILESASTNQTSMYLCASSLRGTGAYQETQYFGPGTRLLVL.

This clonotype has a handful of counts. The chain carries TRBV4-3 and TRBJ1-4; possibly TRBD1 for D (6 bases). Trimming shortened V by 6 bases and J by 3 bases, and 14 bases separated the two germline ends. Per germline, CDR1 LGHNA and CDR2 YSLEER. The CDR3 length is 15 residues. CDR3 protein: CASRTGIWANEKLFF. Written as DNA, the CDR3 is TGCGCCAGCAGGACAGGCATATGGGCTAATGAAAAACTGTTTTTT.

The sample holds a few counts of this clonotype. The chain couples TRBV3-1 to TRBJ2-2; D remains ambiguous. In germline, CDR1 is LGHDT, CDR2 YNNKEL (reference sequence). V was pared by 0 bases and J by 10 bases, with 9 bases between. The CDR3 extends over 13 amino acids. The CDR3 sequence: CASSQDSALELFF. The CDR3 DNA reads TGTGCCAGCAGCCAAGATTCGGCATTGGAGCTGTTTTTT.

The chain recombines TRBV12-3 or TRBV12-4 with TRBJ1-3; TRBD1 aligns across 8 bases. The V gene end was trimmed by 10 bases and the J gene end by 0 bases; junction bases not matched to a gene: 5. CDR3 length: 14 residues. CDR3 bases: TGTGCCACGGGAGGGACAGGCTCTGGAAACACCATATATTTT. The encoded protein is CATGGTGSGNTIYF.